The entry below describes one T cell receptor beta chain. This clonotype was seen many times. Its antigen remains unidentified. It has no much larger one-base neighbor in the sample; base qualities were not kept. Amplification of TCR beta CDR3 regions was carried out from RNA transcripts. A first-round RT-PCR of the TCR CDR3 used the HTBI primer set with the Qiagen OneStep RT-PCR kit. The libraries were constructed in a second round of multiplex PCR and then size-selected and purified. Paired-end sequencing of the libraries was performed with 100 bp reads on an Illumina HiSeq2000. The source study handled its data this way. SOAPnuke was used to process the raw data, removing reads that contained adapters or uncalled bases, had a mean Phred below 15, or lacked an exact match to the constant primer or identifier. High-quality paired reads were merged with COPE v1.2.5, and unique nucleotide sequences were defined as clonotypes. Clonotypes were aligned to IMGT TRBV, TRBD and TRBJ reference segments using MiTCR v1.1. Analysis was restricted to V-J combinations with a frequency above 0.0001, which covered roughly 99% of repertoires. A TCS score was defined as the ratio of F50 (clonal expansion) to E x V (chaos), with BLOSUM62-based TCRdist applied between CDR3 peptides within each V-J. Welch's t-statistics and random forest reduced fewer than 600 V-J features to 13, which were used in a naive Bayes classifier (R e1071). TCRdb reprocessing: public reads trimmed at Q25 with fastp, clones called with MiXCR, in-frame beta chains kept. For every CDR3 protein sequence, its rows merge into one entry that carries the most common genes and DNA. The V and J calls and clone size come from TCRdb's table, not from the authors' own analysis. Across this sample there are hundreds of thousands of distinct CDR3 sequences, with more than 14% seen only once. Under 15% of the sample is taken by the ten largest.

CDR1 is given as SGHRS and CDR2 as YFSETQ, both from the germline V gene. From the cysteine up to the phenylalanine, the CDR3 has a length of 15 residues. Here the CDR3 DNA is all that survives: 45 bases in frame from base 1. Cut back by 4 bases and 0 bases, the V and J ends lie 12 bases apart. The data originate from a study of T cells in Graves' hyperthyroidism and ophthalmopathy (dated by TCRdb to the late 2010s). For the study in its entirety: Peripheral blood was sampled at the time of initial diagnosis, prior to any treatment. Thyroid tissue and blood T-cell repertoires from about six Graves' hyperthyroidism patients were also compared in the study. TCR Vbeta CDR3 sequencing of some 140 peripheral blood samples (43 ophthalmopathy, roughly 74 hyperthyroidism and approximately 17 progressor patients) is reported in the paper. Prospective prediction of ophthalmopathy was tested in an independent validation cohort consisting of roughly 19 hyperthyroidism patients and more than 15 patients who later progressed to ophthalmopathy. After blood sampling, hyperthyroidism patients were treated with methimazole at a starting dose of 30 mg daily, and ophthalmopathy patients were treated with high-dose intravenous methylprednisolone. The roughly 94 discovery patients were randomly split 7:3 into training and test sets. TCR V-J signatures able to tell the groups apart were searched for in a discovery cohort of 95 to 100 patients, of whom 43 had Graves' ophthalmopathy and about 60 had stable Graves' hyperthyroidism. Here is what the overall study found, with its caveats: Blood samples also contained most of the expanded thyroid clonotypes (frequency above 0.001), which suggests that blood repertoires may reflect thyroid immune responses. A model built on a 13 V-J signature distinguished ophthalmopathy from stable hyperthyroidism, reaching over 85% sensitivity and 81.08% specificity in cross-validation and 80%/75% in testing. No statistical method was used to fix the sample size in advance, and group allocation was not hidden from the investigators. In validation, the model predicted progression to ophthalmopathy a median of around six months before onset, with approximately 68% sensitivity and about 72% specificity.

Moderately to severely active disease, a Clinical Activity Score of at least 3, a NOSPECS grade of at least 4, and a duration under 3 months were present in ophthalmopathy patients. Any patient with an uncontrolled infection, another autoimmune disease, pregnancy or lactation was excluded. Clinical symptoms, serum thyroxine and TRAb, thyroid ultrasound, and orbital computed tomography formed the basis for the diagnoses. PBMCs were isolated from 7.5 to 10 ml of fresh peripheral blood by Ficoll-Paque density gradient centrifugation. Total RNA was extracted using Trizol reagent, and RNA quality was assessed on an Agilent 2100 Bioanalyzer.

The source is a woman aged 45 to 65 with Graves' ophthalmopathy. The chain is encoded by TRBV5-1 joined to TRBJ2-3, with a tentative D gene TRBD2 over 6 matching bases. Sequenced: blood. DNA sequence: TGCGCCAGCAGCAATAGCGGATTGAGCACAGATACGCAGTATTTT. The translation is CASSNSGLSTDTQYF.